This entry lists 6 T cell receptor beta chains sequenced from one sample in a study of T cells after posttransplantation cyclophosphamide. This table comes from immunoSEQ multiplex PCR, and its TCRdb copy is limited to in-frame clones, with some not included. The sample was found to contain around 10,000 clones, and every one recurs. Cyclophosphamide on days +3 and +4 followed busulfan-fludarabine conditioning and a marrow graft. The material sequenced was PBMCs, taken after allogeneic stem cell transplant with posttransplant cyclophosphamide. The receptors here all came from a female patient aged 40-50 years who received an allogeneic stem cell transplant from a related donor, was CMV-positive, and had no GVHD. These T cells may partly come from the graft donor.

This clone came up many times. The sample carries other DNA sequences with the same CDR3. The CDR3 loop is CASSFEQGTAYEQYF. The CDR3 DNA reads as TGTGCCAGCAGTTTCGAACAGGGGACGGCATACGAGCAGTACTTC. The chain carries TRBV9 and TRBJ2-7; 7 positions agree with TRBD1. The CDR3 sequence is 15 residues long. Germline V gene lookup returns CDR1 SGDLS and CDR2 YYNGEE. The ends lost 5 bases at V and 4 bases at J; junction bases unmatched: 12.

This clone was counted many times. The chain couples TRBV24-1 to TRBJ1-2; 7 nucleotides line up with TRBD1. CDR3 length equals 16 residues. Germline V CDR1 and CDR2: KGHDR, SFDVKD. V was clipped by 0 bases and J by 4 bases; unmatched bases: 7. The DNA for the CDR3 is TGTGCCACCAGTGATTTGGACAGGGATTATATCTATGGCTACACCTTC. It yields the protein CATSDLDRDYIYGYTF.

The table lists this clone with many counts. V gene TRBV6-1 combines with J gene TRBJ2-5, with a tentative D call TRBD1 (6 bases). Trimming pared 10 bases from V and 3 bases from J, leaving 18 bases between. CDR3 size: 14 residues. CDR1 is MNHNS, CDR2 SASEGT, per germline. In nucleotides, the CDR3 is TGTGCCATTTGGCGACAGGACAATAAAGAGACCCAGTACTTC. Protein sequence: CAIWRQDNKETQYF.

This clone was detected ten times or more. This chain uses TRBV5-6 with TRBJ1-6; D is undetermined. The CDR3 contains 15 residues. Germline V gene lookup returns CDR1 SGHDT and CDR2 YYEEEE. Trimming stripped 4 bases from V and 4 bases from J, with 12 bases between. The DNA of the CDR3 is TGTGCCAGCAGCCTTCGGAGAGGGTATAATTCACCCCTCCACTTT. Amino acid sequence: CASSLRRGYNSPLHF.

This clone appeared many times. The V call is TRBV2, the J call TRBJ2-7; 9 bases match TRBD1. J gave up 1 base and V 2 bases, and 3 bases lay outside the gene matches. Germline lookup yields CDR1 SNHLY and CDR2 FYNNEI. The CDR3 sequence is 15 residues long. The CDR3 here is CASSEIGQGSYEQYF. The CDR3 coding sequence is TGTGCCAGCAGTGAAATCGGACAGGGGTCCTACGAGCAGTACTTC.

CDR3 sequence reads: CASTHLRGGGGEQYF. The CDR3 nucleotides read TGTGCCAGCACACACCTTCGGGGGGGCGGGGGCGAGCAGTACTTC. The chain employs TRBV28 and TRBJ2-7, with 8 bases matching TRBD2. The V and J ends lost 7 bases and 6 bases, in that order; junction bases with no gene match: 14. The CDR3 spans 15 residues. Germline assignment: CDR1 MDHEN and CDR2 SYDVKM.